These T cell receptor beta chains were read from a single sample in a study of blood T cells in healthy people across ages. TCRdb re-derived calls from the 5' RACE reads in MiXCR, one entry per CDR3 protein. The sample carries 2 million or so distinct CDR3 sequences, less than 50% recorded once. What was sequenced was blood. The receptor source for this set is a middle-aged woman in good health. Both conserved end residues are part of each CDR3. Fields, in order: D gene, clone size, J gene, V gene, CDR3 protein, CDR3 DNA. A D gene is named only where the DNA matches it firmly. Clone size appears in some rows only: once, few, many, or a class for an expanded clone.

>.|many|TRBJ2-6|TRBV7-2
CASSRMEGANVLTF
TGTGCCAGCAGCCGAATGGAAGGGGCCAACGTCCTGACTTTC
>.|.|TRBJ2-3|TRBV7-8
CASSSSFPTDTQYF
TGTGCCAGCAGCTCTAGTTTTCCCACAGATACGCAGTATTTT
>.|.|TRBJ2-3|TRBV4-3
CASSPSPVSTDTQYF
TGCGCCAGCAGCCCCTCTCCGGTTAGCACAGATACGCAGTATTTT
>TRBD1|.|TRBJ1-4|TRBV19
CATLDRGNGEKLFF
TGTGCCACCCTAGACAGGGGCAATGGTGAAAAACTGTTTTTT
>.|few|TRBJ1-4|TRBV7-9
CASSPAQGRVNEKLFF
TGTGCCAGCAGCCCAGCCCAGGGGAGGGTTAATGAAAAACTGTTTTTT
>.|.|TRBJ2-2|TRBV7-2
CASSLSRGVGELFF
TGTGCCAGCAGCTTATCACGAGGGGTCGGGGAGCTGTTTTTT
>.|.|TRBJ2-7|TRBV2
CANSDTHYEQYF
TGTGCCAACAGTGACACTCATTACGAGCAGTACTTC
>.|few|TRBJ2-5|TRBV28
CASTRGGAETQYF
TGTGCCAGCACCCGGGGAGGTGCAGAGACCCAGTACTTC
>.|.|TRBJ2-3|TRBV12-3/TRBV12-4
CASSLGRAVTSTDTQYF
TGTGCCAGCAGTTTAGGAAGGGCAGTTACTAGCACAGATACGCAGTATTTT
>.|few|TRBJ2-5|TRBV28
CASSSTRLRTQYF
TGTGCCAGCAGTTCCACTCGTTTAAGGACCCAGTACTTC
>.|.|TRBJ2-7|TRBV7-9
CASSQRQRAQYF
TGTGCCAGCAGCCAGCGGCAGCGCGCGCAGTACTTC
>.|.|TRBJ2-3|TRBV28
CASSSPLGGRPDTQYF
TGTGCCAGCAGCTCACCCTTGGGGGGGCGCCCAGATACGCAGTATTTT
>.|.|TRBJ2-5|TRBV7-2
CASSDKLETQYF
TGTGCCAGCAGCGACAAGTTAGAGACCCAGTACTTC
>TRBD2|.|TRBJ2-3|TRBV29-1
CSVYKRGSTDTQYF
TGCAGCGTTTATAAGCGGGGTAGCACAGATACGCAGTATTTT
>TRBD1|.|TRBJ2-7|TRBV6-2/TRBV6-3
CASRSTGQGSYEQYF
TGTGCCAGCAGGTCAACGGGACAGGGTTCCTACGAGCAGTACTTC
>TRBD1|.|TRBJ2-5|TRBV20-1
CSATGDRSRKETQYF
TGCAGTGCTACCGGGGACAGGTCGCGGAAAGAGACCCAGTACTTC
>TRBD2|few|TRBJ2-5|TRBV4-2
CASSQAGTSTTQYF
TGTGCCAGCAGCCAAGCTGGGACTAGCACTACCCAGTACTTC
>TRBD2|many|TRBJ2-1|TRBV3-1
CASSQGGGNEQFF
TGCGCCAGCAGCCAAGGCGGGGGAAATGAGCAGTTCTTC
>TRBD1|.|TRBJ1-1|TRBV6-5
CASSNGQGMNTEAFF
TGTGCCAGCAGTAACGGACAGGGGATGAACACTGAAGCTTTCTTT
>.|.|TRBJ1-2|TRBV28
CASSFAAGALRDGYTF
TGTGCCAGCAGTTTCGCGGCGGGAGCCCTCAGAGATGGCTACACCTTC
>.|few|TRBJ1-2|TRBV12-3/TRBV12-4
CASSFEIGYTF
TGTGCCAGCAGTTTCGAGATCGGCTACACCTTC
>.|.|TRBJ1-6|TRBV12-3/TRBV12-4
CASNTGASYNSPLHF
TGTGCCAGCAACACCGGGGCCTCCTATAATTCACCCCTCCACTTT
>TRBD2|.|TRBJ2-5|TRBV28
CASSSPYMTSGVETQYF
TGTGCCAGCAGTTCACCCTATATGACTAGCGGGGTCGAGACCCAGTACTTC
>.|.|TRBJ2-1|TRBV28
CASSGVVMWAASNEQFF
TGTGCCAGCAGCGGGGTGGTTATGTGGGCCGCGTCCAATGAGCAGTTCTTC
>.|.|TRBJ1-4|TRBV7-9
CASSLLGINEKLFF
TGTGCCAGCAGCTTACTAGGGATTAATGAAAAACTGTTTTTT